The entry that follows covers one T cell receptor beta chain sequence. Its target is not known. The data originate from a study of response to subunit inactivated influenza vaccine. Findings of the study overall: The authors suggested that few new T cells are recruited per seasonal influenza vaccination.

V gave up 6 bases and J gave up 1 base; unmatched junction bases: 2. The CDR3 extends over 13 amino acids. TCRdb processed the RT-PCR reads anew with MiXCR; each CDR3 protein has one entry. Here the sample spans hundreds of thousands of distinct CDR3 sequences, approximately 11% being singletons. The V call is TRBV12-3 or TRBV12-4, the J call TRBJ2-5; 7 bases are shared with TRBD1. The sample here was PBMCs from blood, taken more than 35 days after vaccination. The TCR originated in a middle-aged man who received an inactivated influenza vaccine. CDR3 DNA sequence: TGTGCCAGCAGGCGACAGGGCCAAGAGACCCAGTACTTC. Translating gives CASRRQGQETQYF.